These T cell receptor beta chains were read from a single sample in a study of response to subunit inactivated influenza vaccine. TCRdb ran MiXCR on the RT-PCR reads and lists one entry per CDR3 protein. The table shows 550,000 to 650,000 distinct CDR3 sequences, with about 10% occurring only once. Source: PBMCs from blood, taken on the day of vaccination. Receptor source: a man aged 45-65 years who received an inactivated influenza vaccine. Each CDR3 is given with its conserved first and last residue. D genes are given only for firm matches. Expanded clones are given a class, and other clones once, few, many or no size at all.

D	V	J	size	DNA	CDR3
NA	TRBV5-1	TRBJ2-3	NA	TGCGCCAGCAGCTTGGAGGGGTTGGAGGCAGATACGCAGTATTTT	CASSLEGLEADTQYF
NA	TRBV20-1	TRBJ2-2	NA	TGCAGTGCTAGAGTCAGGAGTGAGAACACCGGGGAGCTGTTTTTT	CSARVRSENTGELFF
NA	TRBV20-1	TRBJ2-3	NA	TGCAGTGCTAGAGATCCAGAGGACAAGGGGCCGTATTTT	CSARDPEDKGPYF
NA	TRBV20-1	TRBJ2-7	NA	TGCAGTGCTAGAGGTTACAGTCAATCCTACGAGCAGTACTTC	CSARGYSQSYEQYF
TRBD1	TRBV6-1	TRBJ1-1	NA	TGTGCCAGCAGAACGATATCACAGGGGCTCCTGAACACTGAAGCTTTCTTT	CASRTISQGLLNTEAFF
TRBD1	TRBV20-1	TRBJ2-1	few	TGCAGTGCTGCAACAGGGGGTAATGAGCAGTTCTTC	CSAATGGNEQFF
NA	TRBV7-6	TRBJ2-5	NA	TGTGCCAGCAGAGGGGGAGGTCAGGAGACCCAGTACTTC	CASRGGGQETQYF
TRBD1	TRBV6-5	TRBJ2-7	few	TGTGCCAGCAGTTACTCGGTTGGGACAGGGGCCTACGAGCAGTACTTC	CASSYSVGTGAYEQYF
NA	TRBV6-2/TRBV6-3	TRBJ2-7	few	TGTGCCAGCAGTTACCACACAGGATACGAGCAGTACTTC	CASSYHTGYEQYF
NA	TRBV2	TRBJ2-7	few	TGTGCCAGCAGTGAAGAACTTCTAGTTGTCACTCCCCACGAGCAGTACTTC	CASSEELLVVTPHEQYF
TRBD1	TRBV4-3	TRBJ1-2	few	TGCGCCAGCAGCCCCGGGACAGGGAGTCCAGCGGGCTACACCTTC	CASSPGTGSPAGYTF
TRBD1	TRBV10-3	TRBJ2-7	few	TGTGCCATCAGTGGAATCGGTGGGGACAGGGGCCACGAGCAGTACTTC	CAISGIGGDRGHEQYF
NA	TRBV6-1	TRBJ2-7	NA	TGTGCCAGCAGCCCTGCTAGAATTAGCGAGCAGTACTTC	CASSPARISEQYF
NA	TRBV12-3/TRBV12-4	TRBJ1-6	NA	TGTGCCAGCAGCCCGACGGGAGATTATTCACCCCTCCACTTT	CASSPTGDYSPLHF
NA	TRBV18	TRBJ2-3	NA	TGTGCCAGCTCACCACTCCAGAGCACAGATACGCAGTATTTT	CASSPLQSTDTQYF
TRBD1	TRBV3-1	TRBJ2-7	few	TGTGCCAGCAGCAAGACACCGGGACAGGGCGGCTACGAGCAGTACTTC	CASSKTPGQGGYEQYF
NA	TRBV11-2	TRBJ1-1	NA	TGTGCCAGCAGCCCCCGGACGCCCACCGTCGCGAACACTGAAGCTTTCTTT	CASSPRTPTVANTEAFF
NA	TRBV29-1	TRBJ2-7	NA	TGCAGCGTTGAAAAGGAATCGACCTACGAGCAGTACTTC	CSVEKESTYEQYF
NA	TRBV3-1	TRBJ1-1	many	TGTGCCAGCAGCCAAGATATAGGGACGGTCGAAGCTTTCTTT	CASSQDIGTVEAFF
TRBD1	TRBV5-1	TRBJ1-4	few	TGCGCCAGCAGCTCAACCGGGACAGGGATGGCTGAAAAACTGTTTTTT	CASSSTGTGMAEKLFF
NA	TRBV11-2	TRBJ2-7	few	TGTGCCAGCAGCTTAGACCGGGACTTAAGCTCCTACGAGCAGTACTTC	CASSLDRDLSSYEQYF
TRBD1	TRBV12-3/TRBV12-4	TRBJ1-5	many	TGTGCCAGCAGCCTTGACAGGGGCAATCAGCCCCAGCATTTT	CASSLDRGNQPQHF
TRBD1	TRBV7-2	TRBJ1-1	few	TGTGCCAGCAGCACGCGACAGGGTGGTACTGAAGCTTTCTTT	CASSTRQGGTEAFF
NA	TRBV29-1	TRBJ2-7	many	TGCAGCGTCCGTGGACACACGTCCTACGAGCAGTACTTC	CSVRGHTSYEQYF
TRBD1	TRBV6-2/TRBV6-3	TRBJ1-1	NA	TGTGCCAGCAGTCTCAGAGACAGGGGGAACACTGAAGCTTTCTTT	CASSLRDRGNTEAFF
NA	TRBV7-6	TRBJ2-7	NA	TGTGCCAGCAGCGCCCGGCTTTTGCGCGAGCAGTACTTC	CASSARLLREQYF
TRBD2	TRBV7-9	TRBJ2-7	NA	TGTGCCAGCAGCCGTTGGACTAGCGGGAGGGGGTACGAGCAGTACTTC	CASSRWTSGRGYEQYF
TRBD2	TRBV5-1	TRBJ2-1	NA	TGCGCCAGCAGCTTACCGCCCAGGGCGGGGGGAAATGAGCAGTTCTTC	CASSLPPRAGGNEQFF
NA	TRBV5-1	TRBJ2-7	many	TGCGCCAGCAGCCGGACTGCATCCTACGAGCAGTACTTC	CASSRTASYEQYF
NA	TRBV5-1	TRBJ2-3	NA	TGCGCCAGCAGCTTTAAGTCGTCTGCTAGCACAGATACGCAGTATTTT	CASSFKSSASTDTQYF
TRBD2	TRBV11-1	TRBJ2-1	few	TGTGCCAGCAGCTTTGGCTGGCTCGGGACTAGCGGGACGGTTGAGCAGTTCTTC	CASSFGWLGTSGTVEQFF
TRBD1	TRBV5-1	TRBJ1-1	many	TGCGCCAGCAGCCCGCGGACAGGAGGGGGAGGCACTGAAGCTTTCTTT	CASSPRTGGGGTEAFF
NA	TRBV5-1	TRBJ1-4	NA	TGCGCCAGCAGCTTGGACGGGGGCTGGGATGAAAAACTGTTTTTT	CASSLDGGWDEKLFF
NA	TRBV5-1	TRBJ2-5	NA	TGTGCCAGCAGCTTAGTTCCGGGGGAGGAGACCCAGTACTTC	CASSLVPGEETQYF
NA	TRBV20-1	TRBJ2-3	NA	TGCAGTGCTAGAGACCCTAGGAGCGGCGGAACGGGGTATTTT	CSARDPRSGGTGYF
TRBD2	TRBV4-2	TRBJ2-7	NA	TGTGCCAGCAGCCCCTTAGCGGGGGGAACCTACGAGCAGTACTTC	CASSPLAGGTYEQYF
TRBD1	TRBV28	TRBJ2-1	few	TGTGCCAGCAGTAGGGACAGGGGGAATGAGCAGTTCTTC	CASSRDRGNEQFF
TRBD2	TRBV5-5	TRBJ2-1	many	TGTGCCAGCAGCCCTCCGCCGGGGGGTACCTACAATGAGCAGTTCTTC	CASSPPPGGTYNEQFF
TRBD2	TRBV7-2	TRBJ2-7	NA	TGTGCCAGCGGATCACCGACTAGCGGGAGTATGTACGAGCAGTACTTC	CASGSPTSGSMYEQYF
NA	TRBV3-1	TRBJ2-3	NA	TGTGCCAGCAGCCCTACGCCTAGTTCGGGTACGCAGTATTTT	CASSPTPSSGTQYF
NA	TRBV12-3/TRBV12-4	TRBJ2-1	few	TGTGCCAGCAGTTTAAGGGCAGAGAGACCGAAGCAGTTCTTC	CASSLRAERPKQFF
NA	TRBV10-3	TRBJ2-7	NA	TGTGCCATCAGTGAGTCCTACAGTGAGTACGAGCAGTACTTC	CAISESYSEYEQYF
NA	TRBV5-5	TRBJ1-1	NA	TGTGCCAGCACCCCGCGGGTAGGAGTGAACACTGAAGCTTTCTTT	CASTPRVGVNTEAFF
NA	TRBV20-1	TRBJ1-6	many	TGCAGTGCTAGAGAGCCCGATCGGAATAAAGGACCCCTCCACTTT	CSAREPDRNKGPLHF
TRBD2	TRBV5-4	TRBJ2-2	NA	TGTGCCAGCAGCGGTGGGAGGGGTTACACCGGGGAGCTGTTTTTT	CASSGGRGYTGELFF
NA	TRBV20-1	TRBJ2-4	NA	TGCAGTGCTAAGGGACAAGGAGACATTCAGTACTTC	CSAKGQGDIQYF
NA	TRBV7-9	TRBJ2-7	few	TGTGCCAGCAGCTCCCAGGGGACCCCCTACGAGCAGTACTTC	CASSSQGTPYEQYF
TRBD2	TRBV6-5	TRBJ2-2	NA	TGTGCCAGCAGTTTAGCGGGGGCGGGGGGGGAGCTGTTTTTT	CASSLAGAGGELFF
TRBD2	TRBV28	TRBJ2-1	few	TGTGCCAGCAGTTCCCGGGGGGAGGAGTTCTTC	CASSSRGEEFF
NA	TRBV12-3/TRBV12-4	TRBJ2-2	NA	TGTGCCAGCAGTTTTAAGGCCTCCACCGGGGAGCTGTTTTTT	CASSFKASTGELFF
NA	TRBV15	TRBJ1-1	few	TGTGCCACCAGCCACCCCGGGACGACAGAAGCTTTCTTT	CATSHPGTTEAFF
NA	TRBV6-1	TRBJ2-7	many	TGTGCCACAACCCGATTTATTCCATACGAGCAGTACTTC	CATTRFIPYEQYF
TRBD2	TRBV7-9	TRBJ2-2	NA	TGTGCCAGCAGCTTAGCGAAGACTAGCGCCCTAAACGGGGAGCTGTGTTTT	CASSLAKTSALNGELCF